This passage covers 26 T cell receptor beta chains from one sample sequenced in a study of tissue T cells after allogeneic stem cell transplantation. This table comes from immunoSEQ multiplex PCR, and its TCRdb copy is limited to in-frame clones, with some not included. The table has approximately 2,600 clones, around 47% seen once; the top ten hold around 14%. The time point here: mouse harvest day 14 after allogeneic transplant. Mouse grafts combined 10^7 T-cell-depleted bone marrow cells with 10^6 splenic CD5+ T cells. Specimen: gut tissue. The receptors come from a female BALB/c mouse given C57BL/6 T cells with graft-versus-host disease after an allogeneic hematopoietic cell transplant.

As concerns this clone: Gene names are mouse gene names. The CDR3 goes on 1 residue after the read ends, and that part is filled in from the germline J gene. J is TRBJ2-2 and V is TRBV26, with 10 positions matching TRBD1. The CDR3 spans 16 residues. With V trimmed by 6 bases and J by 2 bases, 6 bases remained unmatched. Germline lookup yields CDR1 KGHPV and CDR2 FQNQEV (reference sequence). The part of the CDR3 DNA that was read is TGTGCCAGCAGCCGGACAGGGGGAGGGAACACCGGGCAGCTCTAC. Its translation is CASSRTGGGNTGQLY. The whole CDR3 sequence reads CASSRTGGGNTGQLYF.

On this clone: Gene names refer to mouse genes. The read ends 1 residue before the CDR3 terminus; that terminus is restored from the germline J gene. The chain combines TRBV26 with TRBJ1-1; a weak D match, TRBD1 (6 bases). This CDR3 comprises 11 residues. The V and J ends lost 4 bases and 11 bases respectively, with 11 bases between them. Looked up from germline, CDR1 is KGHPV and CDR2 is FQNQEV (reference sequence). CDR3 region: CASSRGGLVFF. The CDR3 DNA, read in part, is TGTGCCAGCAGTCGAGGGGGGCTGGTCTTC.

Points on this clone: Gene names denote mouse genes. The CDR3 bases that were read are TGTGCCAGCTCTCTCGGTGGGGCGGACACCCAGTAC. It is translated as CASSLGGADTQY. The complete CDR3 reads CASSLGGADTQYF. The chain combines TRBV12-2 with TRBJ2-5; tentatively, D is TRBD1 or TRBD2 (5 bases each). The CDR3 extends 1 residue past the end of the read, so its final part is completed from the germline J gene. Trimming cost V 0 bases and J 6 bases, with 9 bases left between them. The CDR3 loop spans 13 amino acids. Per the germline V gene, CDR1 is SGHLS and CDR2 is HYDKME.

A note on this clone: Gene names denote mouse genes. The read terminates 1 residue before the CDR3 end, so the remaining end is supplied by the germline J gene. V gene TRBV3 combines with J gene TRBJ2-2; the D gene is possibly TRBD2 (5 bases). From germline, CDR1 is SNHLY and CDR2 FYNGKV (reference sequence). V lost 5 bases, J lost 0 bases, and 10 bases lay in between. The CDR3 contains 15 residues. CDR3 loop: CASSADFANTGQLYF. CDR3 bases read: TGTGCCAGCAGCGCGGACTTTGCAAACACCGGGCAGCTCTAC.

As concerns this clone: Genes here carry mouse names. The read terminates 1 residue before the CDR3 end, so the remaining end is supplied by the germline J gene. The V call is TRBV5, the J call TRBJ2-7, with TRBD2 matching over 7 bases. The CDR3 length is 14 residues. The V gene's germline CDR1 is LGHNA and CDR2 YNLKQL (reference sequence). Losses at the gene ends were 4 bases for V and 0 bases for J; bases not matched to a gene: 3. The covered CDR3 bases are TGTGCCAGCAGCCCGGGACTGAGCTCCTATGAACAGTAC. It specifies CASSPGLSSYEQY. The entire CDR3 protein reads CASSPGLSSYEQYF.

This clone was observed a few times. The gene symbols are mouse symbols. The DNA ends 1 residue before the CDR3 does, and the rest of the CDR3 is filled in from the germline J gene. The chain couples TRBV19 to TRBJ2-7, with 7 nucleotides matching TRBD2. The germline V gene encodes CDR1 FNHDT and CDR2 SITEND (reference sequence). Germline trimming cut 4 bases from V and 4 bases from J; bases unmatched to any gene: 5. The CDR3 has 13 residues. CDR3 region: CASSRLGPYEQYF. The part of the CDR3 DNA that was read is TGTGCCAGCAGTCGACTGGGACCTTATGAACAGTAC.

As for this clone: All gene names here are mouse names. Read data end 1 residue before the CDR3 end; the end is taken from the germline J gene. The chain couples TRBV16 to TRBJ2-4; D is uncertain. The germline CDR1 and CDR2 sequences are SGHSA and FRNQAP. The CDR3 has 13 residues. V lost 5 bases and J 2 bases, leaving 8 bases between the germline ends. The CDR3 bases that were read are TGTGCAAGCAGCCTCATGAATCAAAACACCTTGTAC. It encodes CASSLMNQNTLY. The complete CDR3 sequence is CASSLMNQNTLYF.

By its share, this clone is large. Gene names refer to mouse genes. The read falls 1 residue short of the CDR3 end, and the missing part is taken from the germline J gene. The rearrangement uses TRBV13-1 and TRBJ1-4; D may be TRBD1 (5 bases). V lost 4 bases, J lost 0 bases, and 7 bases lay in between. Germline loops: CDR1 NSHNY, CDR2 SYGAGN. The CDR3 totals 14 residues. The CDR3 protein is CASSRQFSNERLFF. The covered CDR3 bases are TGTGCCAGCAGTCGACAGTTTTCCAACGAAAGATTATTT.

This clone came up a few times. The genes and germline here are from mouse. The CDR3 goes on 1 residue after the read ends, and that part is filled in from the germline J gene. The chain uses TRBV26 and TRBJ2-7; TRBD2 agrees at 8 bases. Losses at the gene ends were 0 bases for V and 2 bases for J; bases not matched to a gene: 0. CDR1 is KGHPV, CDR2 FQNQEV, per germline (reference sequence). This CDR3 comprises 14 residues. The CDR3 spells CASSLSGGAYEQYF. The sequenced CDR3 bases are TGTGCCAGCAGTCTGTCTGGGGGGGCCTATGAACAGTAC.

Note on this clone: The germline and genes are mouse ones. The read falls 1 residue short of the CDR3 end, and the missing part is taken from the germline J gene. The V call is TRBV1, the J call TRBJ1-4, with TRBD1 identical over 10 bases. The CDR3 sequence is 16 residues long. Germline V gene data show CDR1 as NSQYPW and CDR2 as LRSPGD (reference sequence). The junction had 3 bases not matched to a gene; V was cut back by 3 bases and J by 2 bases. CDR3 bases read: TGCACCTGCAGTGCCCCGGGACAGGGGTCCAACGAAAGATTATTT. Translated: CTCSAPGQGSNERLF. The CDR3, in full, reads CTCSAPGQGSNERLFF.

A word on this clone: Genes and germline come from the mouse. The read ends 1 residue early relative to the CDR3; the germline J gene fills the gap. The V gene is TRBV3, the J gene TRBJ2-4; D may correspond to TRBD1 or TRBD2 (5 bases each). The V gene's germline CDR1 is SNHLY and CDR2 FYNGKV (reference sequence). CDR3 size: 16 residues. V shed 2 bases and J shed 0 bases, with 12 bases lying between them. The sequenced part of the CDR3 DNA is TGTGCCAGCAGCTTAAAGGCGGGGGTTAGTCAAAACACCTTGTAC. Translating gives CASSLKAGVSQNTLY. The entire CDR3 protein is CASSLKAGVSQNTLYF.

By share, this clone ranks as large. Germline and genes: mouse. The observed sequence ends 1 residue before the CDR3 terminus, with the missing tail filled in from the germline J gene. The chain carries TRBV3 and TRBJ2-1, with 11 bases that match TRBD1. The V segment lost 5 bases and the J segment 3 bases; nucleotides outside the gene matches: 3. Germline V gene data show CDR1 as SNHLY and CDR2 as FYNGKV (reference sequence). The CDR3 loop spans 15 amino acids. CDR3 residues: CASSVGTGGYAEQFF. The CDR3 bases that were read are TGTGCCAGCAGCGTGGGGACAGGGGGCTATGCTGAGCAGTTC.

As to this clone: All gene names here are mouse names. The CDR3 goes on 1 residue after the read ends, and that part is filled in from the germline J gene. The genes are TRBV26 and TRBJ1-1; D is unresolved. The CDR3 totals 14 residues. CDR1 is KGHPV, CDR2 FQNQEV, per germline (reference sequence). Trimming pared 6 bases from V and 1 base from J, leaving 12 bases between. CDR3 bases read: TGTGCCAGCAGCCCCTGGACCGTAAACACAGAAGTCTTC. Translating it yields CASSPWTVNTEVF. The full CDR3 reads CASSPWTVNTEVFF. The complete variable domain, with remaining parts taken from reference TRBV26 and TRBJ1-1, reads NSKVIQTPRYLVKGQGQKAKMRCIPEKGHPVVFWYQQNKNNEFKFLINFQNQEVLQQIDMTEKRFSAECPSNSPCSLEIQSSEAGDSALYLCASSPWTVNTEVFFGKGTRLTVV.

Comments on this clone: The genes are named according to mouse. The read finishes 1 residue shy of the CDR3 end, and the germline J gene is used to complete it. This chain connects TRBV1 to TRBJ1-6, with D perhaps TRBD1 (6 bases). TRBJ1-6 is an open reading frame whose function is uncertain. V lost 3 bases and J 6 bases, leaving 9 bases between the germline ends. The germline gives CDR1 NSQYPW, CDR2 LRSPGD (reference sequence). This CDR3 is 14 amino acids long. The CDR3: CTCSALDSNSPLYF. The DNA read from the CDR3 is TGCACCTGCAGTGCCCTGGACAGTAATTCGCCCCTCTAC.

This clone was detected only a few times. Gene names are mouse gene names. The read terminates 1 residue before the CDR3 end, so the remaining end is supplied by the germline J gene. The chain carries TRBV13-2 and TRBJ2-3, with a possible D match to TRBD1 (5 bases). V gave up 9 bases and J gave up 0 bases, with 11 bases separating them. Looked up from germline, CDR1 is NNHNN and CDR2 is SYGAGS (reference sequence). This CDR3 spans 13 amino acids. The sequenced CDR3 bases are TGTGCCACCCGGACATCTAGTGCAGAAACGCTGTAT. Protein product: CATRTSSAETLY. The entire CDR3 protein reads CATRTSSAETLYF.

As to this clone: Gene names and germline refer to mouse. The read halts 1 residue ahead of the CDR3 end, with the missing end drawn from the germline J gene. The rearrangement joins TRBV26 to TRBJ1-4; perhaps TRBD1 as D (6 bases). Trimming cost V 4 bases and J 3 bases, with 6 bases left between them. Germline V gene sequence: CDR1 KGHPV, CDR2 FQNQEV (reference sequence). CDR3 length: 13 amino acids. The DNA read from the CDR3 is TGTGCCAGCAGTCGGACAGCCAACGAAAGATTATTT. Translation gives CASSRTANERLF. The CDR3 in full is CASSRTANERLFF.

Worth noting for this clone: Gene names are mouse gene names. The CDR3 end falls 1 residue outside the read, so it is completed with the germline J gene. The gene calls are TRBV24 and TRBJ1-1; the D gene is possibly TRBD1 (5 bases). Trimming removed 3 bases at V and 8 bases at J, with 7 bases between. The CDR3 totals 11 residues. The V gene's germline CDR1 is KGHTA and CDR2 FRNEEI. CDR3 sequence: CASSLGGEVFF. The CDR3 bases that were read are TGTGCCAGCAGTCTTGGGGGGGAAGTCTTC.

This clone was counted once. Each gene name is a mouse one. The observed sequence ends 1 residue before the CDR3 terminus, with the missing tail filled in from the germline J gene. The genes are TRBV29 and TRBJ1-4; TRBD1 matches at 10 bases. V was clipped by 6 bases and J by 6 bases; unmatched bases: 4. Germline CDR1 MSHET, CDR2 SYDVDS. This CDR3 is built from 14 residues. The CDR3 bases that were read are TGTGCTAGCAGGTCCGGGACAGGGGACGAAAGATTATTT. Translating gives CASRSGTGDERLF. The full CDR3 reads CASRSGTGDERLFF.

About this clone: Genes and germline come from the mouse. The CDR3 end falls 1 residue outside the read, so it is completed with the germline J gene. This chain links TRBV3 with TRBJ1-3; D is unclear. CDR1 and CDR2 (germline): SNHLY, FYNGKV (reference sequence). This CDR3 spans 13 amino acids. Trimming removed 1 base from V and 4 bases from J, with 5 bases in between. The CDR3 sequence: CASSLGIGNTLYF. The sequenced part of the CDR3 DNA is TGTGCCAGCAGCTTAGGCATCGGAAATACGCTCTAT.

This clone occurred once. Mouse gene names and germline throughout. The CDR3 is cut off 1 residue early in the read; its end comes from the germline J gene. This sequence joins TRBV3 and TRBJ2-1; 9 bases agree with TRBD2. CDR3 length: 14 residues. The ends lost 6 bases at V and 3 bases at J; junction bases unmatched: 3. Germline assignment: CDR1 SNHLY and CDR2 FYNGKV (reference sequence). The CDR3 DNA, read in part, is TGTGCCAGCAGGTCTGGGGGGGGCTATGCTGAGCAGTTC. This gives the protein CASRSGGGYAEQF. The entire CDR3 protein reads CASRSGGGYAEQFF.

On this clone: Each gene name is a mouse one. The observed sequence ends 1 residue before the CDR3 terminus, with the missing tail filled in from the germline J gene. The chain carries TRBV24 and TRBJ1-5, with unresolved D. V lost 2 bases to trimming and J lost 9 bases, with 11 bases between them. This CDR3 spans 13 amino acids. The germline CDR1 and CDR2 sequences are KGHTA and FRNEEI. The sequenced CDR3 bases are TGTGCCAGCAGTCTGAGGGCACCCCCGGCTCCGCTT. This codes for CASSLRAPPAPL. The complete CDR3 protein is CASSLRAPPAPLF.

Notes on this clone: Germline and genes here are mouse. With the read ending 1 residue before the CDR3 end, the germline J gene is used to fill in that end. The chain carries TRBV26 and TRBJ2-4; TRBD1 is a possible D gene (6 bases). Germline V lookup: CDR1 KGHPV, CDR2 FQNQEV (reference sequence). The V gene lost 4 bases and the J gene lost 4 bases, with 9 bases spanning the gap. The CDR3 is made up of 13 amino acids. CDR3 in amino acids: CASSPGTKNTLYF. CDR3 DNA (partial): TGTGCCAGCAGTCCGGGGACAAAAAACACCTTGTAC.

This clone was seen a few times. Gene names follow the mouse nomenclature. The read ends 1 residue shy of where the CDR3 ends; the end is completed using the germline J gene. The chain couples TRBV29 to TRBJ2-7; D is uncertain. This CDR3 spans 13 amino acids. CDR1 and CDR2 (germline): MSHET, SYDVDS. The V end was cut by 4 bases, the J end by 0 bases, with 7 bases between. Incomplete CDR3 DNA: TGTGCTAGCAGTTCCCAAAGCTCCTATGAACAGTAC. It yields the protein CASSSQSSYEQY. The full-length CDR3 reads as CASSSQSSYEQYF.

Points on this clone: These gene names are mouse names. The read finishes 1 residue shy of the CDR3 end, and the germline J gene is used to complete it. J is TRBJ1-1 and V is TRBV20, with D possibly being TRBD1 (5 bases). V shed 0 bases and J shed 0 bases, with 8 bases lying between them. This CDR3 comprises 14 residues. CDR1 and CDR2 (germline): GFQATS, STVNSAI. The CDR3 sequence is CGARERTPNTEVFF. The part of the CDR3 DNA that was read is TGTGGTGCTAGGGAAAGGACACCAAACACAGAAGTCTTC.

In its sample, this clone is large. The genes and germline here are from mouse. The observed sequence ends 1 residue before the CDR3 terminus, with the missing tail filled in from the germline J gene. This chain connects TRBV1 to TRBJ2-3; TRBD2 matches at 10 bases. This CDR3 contains 17 residues. Germline-derived CDR1 and CDR2 are NSQYPW and LRSPGD (reference sequence). Losses at the gene ends were 1 base for V and 0 bases for J; bases not matched to a gene: 4. The CDR3 bases that were read are TGCACCTGCAGTGCAGTACTGGGGGGGTTTAGTGCAGAAACGCTGTAT. Protein sequence: CTCSAVLGGFSAETLY. The whole CDR3 region reads CTCSAVLGGFSAETLYF.

Notes on this clone: Gene names and germline match the mouse. The read terminates 1 residue before the CDR3 end, so the remaining end is supplied by the germline J gene. This chain uses TRBV5 with TRBJ1-1, with no clear D. Looked up from germline, CDR1 is LGHNA and CDR2 is YNLKQL (reference sequence). Trimming cost V 0 bases and J 0 bases, with 5 bases left between them. CDR3 length: 14 residues. This CDR3 is CASSQESSNTEVFF. CDR3 bases read: TGTGCCAGCAGCCAAGAGTCATCAAACACAGAAGTCTTC.